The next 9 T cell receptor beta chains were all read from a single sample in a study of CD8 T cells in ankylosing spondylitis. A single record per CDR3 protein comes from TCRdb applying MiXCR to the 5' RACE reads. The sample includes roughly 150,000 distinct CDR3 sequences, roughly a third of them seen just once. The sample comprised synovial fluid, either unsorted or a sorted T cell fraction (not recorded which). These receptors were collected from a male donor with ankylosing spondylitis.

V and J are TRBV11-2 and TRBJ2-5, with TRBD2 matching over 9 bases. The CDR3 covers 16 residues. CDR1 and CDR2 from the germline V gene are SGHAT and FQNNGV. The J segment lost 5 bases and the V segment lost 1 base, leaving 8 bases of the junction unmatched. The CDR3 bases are TGTGCCAGCAGCTTAGGTGGAGCGGGGGGCCAGGAGACCCAGTACTTC. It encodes CASSLGGAGGQETQYF.

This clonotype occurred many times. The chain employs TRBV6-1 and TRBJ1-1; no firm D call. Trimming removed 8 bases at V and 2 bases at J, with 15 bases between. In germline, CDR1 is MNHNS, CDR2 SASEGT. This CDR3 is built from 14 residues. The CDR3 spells CASVPGLSNTEAFF. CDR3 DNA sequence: TGTGCCAGCGTACCGGGTCTCAGTAACACTGAAGCTTTCTTT.

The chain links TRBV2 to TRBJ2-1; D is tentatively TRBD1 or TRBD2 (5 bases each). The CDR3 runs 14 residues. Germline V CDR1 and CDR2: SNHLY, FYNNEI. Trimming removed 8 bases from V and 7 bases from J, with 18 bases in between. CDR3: CASRDDGDGNEQFF. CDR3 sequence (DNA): TGTGCCAGCCGGGACGATGGGGACGGGAATGAGCAGTTCTTC.

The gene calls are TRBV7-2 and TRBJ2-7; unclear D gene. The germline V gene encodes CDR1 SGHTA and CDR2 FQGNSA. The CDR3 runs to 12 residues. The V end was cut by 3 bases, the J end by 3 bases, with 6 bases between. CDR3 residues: CASSFGVYEQYF. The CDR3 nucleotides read TGTGCCAGCAGCTTCGGAGTCTACGAGCAGTACTTC.

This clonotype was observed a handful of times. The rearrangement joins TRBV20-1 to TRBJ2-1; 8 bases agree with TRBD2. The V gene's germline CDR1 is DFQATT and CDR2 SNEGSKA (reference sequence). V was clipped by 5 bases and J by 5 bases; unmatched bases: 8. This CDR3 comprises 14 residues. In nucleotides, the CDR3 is TGCAGTGCTCCGAGCGGGGGCCACAACAATGAGCAGTTCTTC. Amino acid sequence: CSAPSGGHNNEQFF.

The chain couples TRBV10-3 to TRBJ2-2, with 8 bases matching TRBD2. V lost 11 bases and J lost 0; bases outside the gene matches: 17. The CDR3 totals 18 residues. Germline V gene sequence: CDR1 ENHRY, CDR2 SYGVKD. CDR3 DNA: TGTGCCCCCATCGGCGGACTAGCCCTAGTCGCGAACACCGGGGAGCTGTTTTTT. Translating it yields CAPIGGLALVANTGELFF.

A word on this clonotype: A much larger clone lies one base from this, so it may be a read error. The CDR3 nucleotides read TGCGCCAGCAGCTTGATCACAAGGGGTAGGGCTGGAGCTTTCTTT. Its protein is CASSLITRGRAGAFF. The V call is TRBV5-1, the J call TRBJ1-1; tentatively, D is TRBD1 (5 bases). V gave up 1 base and J gave up 10 bases, with 20 bases separating them. This CDR3 is built from 15 residues. CDR1 and CDR2 from the germline V gene are SGHRS and YFSETQ. The full variable domain, rest sourced from reference TRBV5-1 and TRBJ1-1, is KAGVTQTPRYLIKTRGQQVTLSCSPISGHRSVSWYQQTPGQGLQFLFEYFSETQRNKGNFPGRFSGRQFSNSRSEMNVSTLELGDSALYLCASSLITRGRAGAFFGQGTRLTVV.

CDR3 amino acids: CASRTSGNTQYF. CDR3 coding DNA: TGTGCCAGCAGAACATCAGGAAATACGCAGTATTTT. V and J are TRBV12-3 or TRBV12-4 and TRBJ2-3; D gene uncertain. Deletions cut 6 bases from V and 7 bases from J, with 11 bases between. The length of the CDR3 is 12 residues.

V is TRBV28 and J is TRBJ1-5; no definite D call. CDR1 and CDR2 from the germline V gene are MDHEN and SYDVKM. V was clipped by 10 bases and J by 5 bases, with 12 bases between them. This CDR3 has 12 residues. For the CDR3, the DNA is TGTGCCATAAATGTGGGAGATCAGCCCCAGCATTTT. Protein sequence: CAINVGDQPQHF.